Listed here are 16 T cell receptor beta chains from one sample, sequenced in a study of shared clonotypes between healthy human individuals. Naive CD8 cells lacked CD45RO, underwent positive selection for CCR7 and left out terminally differentiated effector memory CD45RA+ cells. The method was immunoSEQ multiplex PCR; TCRdb's version includes in-frame clones alone and lacks a portion of them. The sample lists a few million clones, 80% to 95% occurring once. The sample comprised naive CD8+ T cells from PBMCs. These receptors came from a young man in good health. Some clones in this sample may be carry-over from other donors' samples.

This clone was observed once. J is TRBJ2-1 and V is TRBV6-6, with D perhaps matching TRBD1 (6 bases). The CDR3 has 15 residues. Germline V CDR1 and CDR2: MNHNY, SVGAGI (reference sequence). Trimming stripped 6 bases from V and 3 bases from J, with 15 bases between. The CDR3 DNA sequence: TGTGCCAGCAGCCTACAAGGGGGTTTCTACAATGAGCAGTTCTTC. Its protein product is CASSLQGGFYNEQFF.

DNA for the CDR3: TGTGCCAGCAGCCCCTCGGGGGGGGTACATCCTATGGGCTACACCTTC. Protein product: CASSPSGGVHPMGYTF. V usage is TRBV27 and J usage is TRBJ1-2; D is possibly TRBD1 (5 bases). In germline, CDR1 is MNHEY, CDR2 SMNVEV (reference sequence). The CDR3 runs to 16 residues. V was cut by 6 bases and J by 8 bases, with 25 bases left in between.

The chain links TRBV4-1 to TRBJ2-7; D is unresolved. This CDR3 contains 15 residues. V lost 1 base to trimming and J lost 1 base, with 11 bases between them. Germline V gene data show CDR1 as MGHRA and CDR2 as YSYEKL. CDR3 in amino acids: CASSQVSDGSYEQYF. CDR3 DNA: TGCGCCAGCAGCCAAGTTTCGGACGGATCCTACGAGCAGTACTTC.

The chain has TRBV27 and TRBJ1-2, with no clear D. Germline values: CDR1 MNHEY, CDR2 SMNVEV (reference sequence). The length of the CDR3 is 16 residues. Trimming took 5 bases from V and 0 from J, leaving 16 bases between them. CDR3 amino acids: CASSQLPMTTNYGYTF. The CDR3 DNA is TGTGCCAGCAGTCAACTCCCCATGACTACTAACTATGGCTACACCTTC.

V gene TRBV2 combines with J gene TRBJ1-1, with 8 bases that match TRBD1. V gave up 6 bases and J gave up 1 base; unmatched junction bases: 10. Germline V gene data show CDR1 as SNHLY and CDR2 as FYNNEI. There are 16 residues in the CDR3. The CDR3 protein is CASRVDRGGKNTEAFF. The CDR3 DNA is TGTGCCAGCAGAGTAGACAGGGGTGGAAAGAACACTGAAGCTTTCTTT.

The chain is built from TRBV5-4 and TRBJ2-2; tentatively, D is TRBD1 (6 bases). This CDR3 is built from 15 residues. Germline V gene data show CDR1 as SGHNT and CDR2 as YYREEE (reference sequence). V was shortened by 0 bases and J by 3 bases, with 9 bases between the two germline ends. CDR3 sequence reads: CASSLAGHYTGELFF. Here the CDR3 DNA reads TGTGCCAGCAGCTTGGCGGGACACTACACCGGGGAGCTGTTTTTT.

The chain is built from TRBV9 and TRBJ2-1; TRBD1 might be the D (6 bases). This CDR3 contains 16 residues. Between the trimmed V and J ends, which lost 0 bases and 2 bases, there was a span of 12 bases. In germline, CDR1 is SGDLS, CDR2 YYNGEE. CDR3 bases: TGTGCCAGCAGCGTAGTATACAGGGCCCCCTACAATGAGCAGTTCTTC. Protein product: CASSVVYRAPYNEQFF. The whole variable domain, remainder taken from reference TRBV9 and TRBJ2-1, is DSGVTQTPKHLITATGQRVTLRCSPRSGDLSVYWYQQSLDQGLQFLIQYYNGEERAKGNILERFSAQQFPDLHSELNLSSLELGDSALYFCASSVVYRAPYNEQFFGPGTRLTVL.

The chain has TRBV27 and TRBJ1-5; TRBD1 matches at 8 bases. The CDR3 consists of 13 residues. In germline, CDR1 is MNHEY, CDR2 SMNVEV (reference sequence). Trimming at V came to 2 bases and at J to 11 bases, leaving 5 bases not matched to a gene. The CDR3 region has the DNA TGTGCCAGCAGTTTAGCCCAGGGGGCAACCCAGCATTTT. It translates to CASSLAQGATQHF.

The J gene is TRBJ2-1, the V gene TRBV5-1, with 9 bases that match TRBD2. The CDR3 is 14 amino acids. The V gene's germline CDR1 is SGHRS and CDR2 YFSETQ. Trimming at V came to 7 bases and at J to 7 bases, leaving 9 bases not matched to a gene. DNA for the CDR3: TGCGCCAGCGGCCTAGCGGGAATGGCGAATGAGCAGTTCTTC. Translating it yields CASGLAGMANEQFF.

The chain recombines TRBV27 with TRBJ1-5; D possibly corresponds to TRBD1 (5 bases). The germline CDR1 and CDR2 sequences are MNHEY and SMNVEV (reference sequence). Trimming removed 6 bases from V and 7 bases from J, with 16 bases in between. The CDR3 covers 14 residues. The CDR3 reads CASSPRDPRQPQHF. As DNA, the CDR3 is TGTGCCAGCAGCCCCCGGGACCCCCGGCAGCCCCAGCATTTT.

The chain recombines TRBV27 with TRBJ2-7; D remains ambiguous. V was pared by 6 bases and J by 3 bases, with 9 bases between. Germline CDR1 is MNHEY and CDR2 is SMNVEV (reference sequence). The CDR3 is made up of 12 amino acids. The CDR3 spells CASRNFYYEQYF. The CDR3 region has the DNA TGTGCCAGCAGGAATTTTTACTACGAGCAGTACTTC.

In this sample, this clone turned up once. The chain combines TRBV4-1 with TRBJ2-1; TRBD2 aligns across 13 bases. In germline, CDR1 is MGHRA, CDR2 YSYEKL. The trim removed 4 bases at V and 10 bases at J, leaving 7 bases unmatched. The CDR3 totals 15 residues. The CDR3 DNA reads TGCGCCAGCAGCCGAACTAGCGGGAGGGCCGAGGAGCAGTTCTTC. It codes for CASSRTSGRAEEQFF.

The chain links TRBV30 to TRBJ2-1; tentatively, D is TRBD1 or TRBD2 (5 bases each). The V and J ends lost 0 bases and 0 bases respectively, with 9 bases between them. Germline V gene sequence: CDR1 GTSNPN, CDR2 SVGIG (reference sequence). The CDR3 runs 15 residues. CDR3 sequence (DNA): TGTGCCTGGAGTGTACTCGGGACCTCCTACAATGAGCAGTTCTTC. The encoded protein is CAWSVLGTSYNEQFF.

The CDR3 DNA is TGTGCCAGCAGTGAAATCCCCCAGGGTCCGGATGGCTACACCTTC. Translation gives CASSEIPQGPDGYTF. The chain joins TRBV6-4 to TRBJ1-2; the D gene is possibly TRBD1 (5 bases). The CDR3 is made up of 15 amino acids. Germline CDR1 MRHNA, CDR2 SNTAGT. Trimming cost V 3 bases and J 6 bases, with 17 bases left between them.

For this clone: Other nucleotide sequences from this sample produce the same CDR3. The gene calls are TRBV9 and TRBJ1-1; D possibly corresponds to TRBD1 (5 bases). The germline V and J ends were trimmed by 2 bases and 5 bases, with 10 bases remaining between them. CDR1 and CDR2 from the germline V gene are SGDLS and YYNGEE. The CDR3 totals 13 residues. CDR3 in DNA: TGTGCCAGCAGCGTGGGGGGACGGACTGAAGCTTTCTTT. Its translation is CASSVGGRTEAFF.

The chain links TRBV6-1 to TRBJ1-1, with 8 positions matching TRBD1. Per germline, CDR1 MNHNS and CDR2 SASEGT. The CDR3 runs to 16 residues. V lost 2 bases, J lost 5 bases, and 10 bases stayed unmatched. The DNA for the CDR3 is TGTGCCAGCAGTGAATGGCGCAGGGGGCGTGGGACTGAAGCTTTCTTT. It specifies CASSEWRRGRGTEAFF.